This T cell receptor beta chain was documented in a study of beta chain features in type 1 diabetes. On this clone itself: Antigen: not known.

Sequencing targeted expressed TCRB transcripts, as all isolated RNA had been reverse transcribed. Libraries were prepared by immunoSEQ multiplex PCR; TCRdb keeps only in-frame clonotypes and omits some of them. The data hold some 250,000 clones, with approximately 14% observed a single time. Study conclusions and caveats: People with Type 1 diabetes carried modestly yet significantly shorter TCRB CDR3s in all four CD4+ subsets.

The CDR3 contains 15 residues. The germline gives CDR1 SGHTA, CDR2 FQGNSA. The V and J ends lost 5 bases and 3 bases respectively, with 16 bases between them. The J gene is TRBJ1-2, the V gene TRBV7-2; a possible D gene is TRBD1 (6 bases). The sequencing input was naive CD4+ T cells from blood. The sequence came from a man aged 25 to 45 with type 1 diabetes. The CDR3 spells CASSASGTRDYGYTF. The CDR3 coding sequence is TGTGCCAGCAGCGCTTCCGGGACAAGGGACTATGGCTACACCTTC.